This T cell receptor (beta chain) was sequenced for a study of blood T cells in healthy people across ages. This clonotype has just a few counts. Its antigen is as yet unknown. General study findings and limits: Considered underestimates were the diversity estimates obtained from one million T cells. Across the age range, TCR beta diversity per million T cells fell in a roughly linear way. What prevented conclusive comparison of naive and antigen-experienced cells was that PBMCs were unsorted.

The CDR3 is 16 residues long. With 0 bases removed from V and 2 bases from J, the gap between germline ends came to 15 bases. The germline CDR1 and CDR2 sequences are SGHRS and YFSETQ. A sample-barcoded 5' primer and a J-beta primer mix were used in a second PCR of roughly 7 to 11 cycles. Each CDR3 protein gets one entry after TCRdb re-called the 5' RACE reads with MiXCR. This sample has roughly 700,000 distinct CDR3 sequences, with around 25% found just once. The same sample was also studied in work on T cells of mothers and their children. That paper notes: Reads recorded for TCR beta CDR3 numbered over 9.5 million per mother and several million per child.

Sequencing used blood. The V and J genes are TRBV5-1 and TRBJ2-7; D is tentatively TRBD1 or TRBD2 (5 bases each). This receptor was taken from a boy aged 5-17 years in good health. The CDR3 protein is CASSLAFRRTTYEQYF. CDR3 nucleotides: TGCGCCAGCAGCTTGGCTTTCAGGAGGACAACCTACGAGCAGTACTTC.